This T cell receptor beta chain comes out of a study of cytomegalovirus exposure and HLA in healthy donors. Study context: Caucasian-associated ancestry cluster membership applied to over 80% of 398 genotyped donors. Study-wide findings and caveats: Trimming of TCR beta V- and J-genes showed a link, identified in a later analysis, to a missense DCLRE1C variant.

The sample holds a few counts of this clone. Antigen specificity is unknown. Other nucleotide sequences in the sample specify the same CDR3. In germline, CDR1 is MGHRA, CDR2 YSYEKL. V was shortened by 2 bases and J by 0 bases, with 11 bases between the two germline ends. The CDR3 contains 16 residues. Both 60 Vbeta primers and 13 Jbeta primers went into the PCR. Libraries were prepared by immunoSEQ multiplex PCR; TCRdb keeps only in-frame clonotypes and omits some of them. The sample lists about 200,000 clones; approximately 86% were seen once. Sampled while nominally healthy, donors likely had unrecorded immune exposures.

The sample taken for sequencing was PBMCs. The source is a young woman in good health and CMV-seronegative. The V and J genes are TRBV4-1 and TRBJ2-1, with D maybe TRBD1 (5 bases). CDR3 nucleotides: TGCGCCAGCAGCCAATTGGACATACTCTCCTACAATGAGCAGTTCTTC. Translation gives CASSQLDILSYNEQFF.